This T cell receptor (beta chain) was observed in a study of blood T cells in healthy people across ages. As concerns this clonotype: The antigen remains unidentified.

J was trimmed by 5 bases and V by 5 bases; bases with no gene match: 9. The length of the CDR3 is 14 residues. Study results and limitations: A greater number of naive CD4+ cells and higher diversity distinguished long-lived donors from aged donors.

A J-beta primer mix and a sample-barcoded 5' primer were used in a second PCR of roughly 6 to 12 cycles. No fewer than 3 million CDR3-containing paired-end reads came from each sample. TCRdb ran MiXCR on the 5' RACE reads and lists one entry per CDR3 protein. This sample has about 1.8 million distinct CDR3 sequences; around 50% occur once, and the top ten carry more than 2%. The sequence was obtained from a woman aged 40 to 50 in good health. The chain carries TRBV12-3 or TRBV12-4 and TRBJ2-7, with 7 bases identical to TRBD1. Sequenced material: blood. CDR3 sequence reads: CASSRRDRDNEQYF. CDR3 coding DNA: TGTGCCAGCAGTCGCCGCGACAGGGATAACGAGCAGTACTTC.